The text below deals with one TCR beta chain. What antigen it recognizes has not been identified. No per-base quality is available; no much larger clone lies one base away. The sample originates from a study of blood T cell repertoires in COVID-19 (TCRdb year 2020). Background on the whole study: Samples covering the acute and convalescent phases of COVID-19 were provided by collaborators in the United States, Italy and Spain. A de-identified subject ID, COVID-19 status, age in years and sex were almost always included in the sample metadata. A freely available public database, intended as a resource for researchers studying the immune response to SARS-CoV-2, is where the repertoires were released. The material from the prospective study consisted of cDNA or gDNA derived from T cells, B-cell-depleted T cells, or PBMCs. Deeply sampled blood TCRbeta repertoires from subjects exposed to, actively infected with, or recovered from COVID-19 were included in the dataset. HLA class I and class II types, where available, came from metadata supplied by the sample provider rather than from assay-based typing. Samples were obtained from the ongoing ImmuneRACE study (first 160 participants) and from 950 to 1,500 subjects provided by 6 global collaborators.

Whole blood was collected in K2EDTA tubes by collaborating institutions according to the institutions' own protocols. Collaborator samples were shipped for TCRbeta analysis as frozen whole blood, isolated PBMCs, or DNA extracted from either sample type. TCRbeta CDR3 regions were amplified from genomic DNA by means of the immunoSEQ Assay, a bias-controlled multiplex PCR. The source study handled its data this way. The number of nucleated cells in each sample was estimated from the amplification of reference gene primers within the assay. To quantify the absolute abundance of each unique TCRbeta CDR3 rearrangement, sequence reads were collapsed and filtered. For each sample, productive Simpson clonality was calculated as the square root of Simpson's diversity index across productive rearrangements. The immuneACCESS repertoire file appears here via TCRdb, limited to in-frame rearrangements. These files lack a portion of the clones; in checked studies, under half of the deficit traces to unresolved V genes, and the cause of the others is not known. D and trimming come from the DNA, and the V and J calls and clone size come from that table. Across this sample there are 130,000 or so clones, with about four fifths seen only once. The ten largest clonotypes hold roughly 12% of the sample.

CDR1 and CDR2 were assigned from the germline V gene as SGHRS and YFSETQ. V is reduced by 3 bases and J by 0 bases, leaving a spacing of 9 bases between them. The CDR3 contains 15 residues, cysteine and phenylalanine counted. The DNA shown is the 45-base CDR3, in frame from base 1. The paper as a whole reports these results and caveats: How much clinical and demographic metadata was included differed by source and by participant, and the metadata was provided uncurated.

The sample consisted of peripheral blood. The sequence came from a human donor in a cohort sampled during active COVID-19. The rearranged segments are TRBV5-1 and TRBJ2-2, with TRBD1 as a weak D call on 5 bases. The CDR3 loop reads CASSSDRPNTGELFF. The nucleotides read TGCGCCAGCAGCTCCGACAGACCGAACACCGGGGAGCTGTTTTTT.